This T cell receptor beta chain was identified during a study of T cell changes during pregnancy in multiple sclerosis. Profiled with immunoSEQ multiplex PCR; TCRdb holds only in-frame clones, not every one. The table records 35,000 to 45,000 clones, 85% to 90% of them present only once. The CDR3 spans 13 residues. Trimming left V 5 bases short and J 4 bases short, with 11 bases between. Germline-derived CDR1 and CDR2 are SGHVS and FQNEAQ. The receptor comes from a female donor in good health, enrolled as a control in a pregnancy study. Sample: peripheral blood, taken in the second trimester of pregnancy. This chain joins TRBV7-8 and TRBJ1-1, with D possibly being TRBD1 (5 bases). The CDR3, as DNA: TGTGCCAGCAGCAGCCCGGGGGGCACTGAAGCTTTCTTT. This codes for CASSSPGGTEAFF. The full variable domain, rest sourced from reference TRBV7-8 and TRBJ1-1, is GAGVSQSPRYKVAKRGQDVALRCDPISGHVSLFWYQQALGQGPEFLTYFQNEAQLDKSGLPSDRFFAERPEGSVSTLKIQRTQQEDSAVYLCASSSPGGTEAFFGQGTRLTVV.